These 11 T cell receptor beta chains were sequenced from one sample in a study of blood T cell repertoires in COVID-19. The assay was immunoSEQ multiplex PCR, and TCRdb's table has in-frame clones only and misses some. Among about 330,000 clones listed, roughly 90% were seen once. The sample was peripheral blood. The receptor source for this set is a woman between 50 and 59 years old with active or convalescent COVID-19.

The rearrangement uses TRBV4-1 and TRBJ2-7; weak D call: TRBD1 (6 bases). V was shortened by 10 bases and J by 5 bases, with 12 bases between the two germline ends. Germline assignment: CDR1 MGHRA and CDR2 YSYEKL. This CDR3 contains 11 residues. Here the CDR3 DNA reads TGCGCCATCACAGGGAACCACGAGCAGTACTTC. This gives the protein CAITGNHEQYF.

The chain recombines TRBV30 with TRBJ2-1; 8 nucleotides align to TRBD2. In germline, CDR1 is GTSNPN, CDR2 SVGIG (reference sequence). This CDR3 contains 12 residues. After removal of 4 bases from V and 9 bases from J, the junction contained 5 bases not matched to a gene. This CDR3 is CAWNPGGGEQFF. CDR3 bases: TGTGCCTGGAACCCGGGGGGGGGTGAGCAGTTCTTC.

The chain joins TRBV3-1 (or the pseudogene TRBV3-2) to TRBJ1-1, with 10 bases fitting TRBD1. Germline lookup yields CDR1 LGHDT and CDR2 YNNKEL (reference sequence). The CDR3 totals 17 residues. V shed 3 bases and J 1 base; nucleotides not matched to a gene: 8. CDR3 loop: CASSHSRDRGRNTEAFF. The CDR3 nucleotides read TGTGCCAGCAGCCACAGCCGGGACAGGGGTCGGAACACTGAAGCTTTCTTT.

Notes on this clone: In the same sample, other DNA sequences code for this CDR3. The rearrangement uses TRBV30 and TRBJ1-1; 7 bases map to TRBD1. The CDR3 runs 14 residues. V shed 2 bases and J 0 bases; nucleotides not matched to a gene: 3. CDR1 is GTSNPN and CDR2 is SVGIG in the germline V gene (reference sequence). The CDR3, as DNA: TGTGCCTGGAGTCGGGACAGTTTGAACACTGAAGCTTTCTTT. It is translated as CAWSRDSLNTEAFF.

The chain carries TRBV30 and TRBJ1-1; D not resolved. The CDR3 runs to 12 residues. Germline CDR1 is GTSNPN and CDR2 is SVGIG (reference sequence). Trimming stripped 1 base from V and 6 bases from J, with 9 bases between. The CDR3 nucleotides are TGTGCCTGGAGTGAAGGGAGGGCTGAAGCTTTCTTT. Translating gives CAWSEGRAEAFF. The whole variable domain, filled in from reference TRBV30 and TRBJ1-1, reads SQTIHQWPATLVQPVGSPLSLECTVEGTSNPNLYWYRQAAGRGLQLLFYSVGIGQISSEVPQNLSASRPQDRQFILSSKKLLLSDSGFYLCAWSEGRAEAFFGQGTRLTVV.

The V call is TRBV9, the J call TRBJ2-1; 7 bases are a match to TRBD2. The germline V gene encodes CDR1 SGDLS and CDR2 YYNGEE. Trimming cost V 4 bases and J 6 bases; bases outside gene matches: 13. This CDR3 is 16 amino acids long. As DNA, the CDR3 is TGTGCCAGCAGCCCCTGGGACTACCAAAAGGGCAATGAGCAGTTCTTC. This codes for CASSPWDYQKGNEQFF.

V is TRBV12-5 and J is TRBJ2-5, with 9 bases aligning to TRBD2. The CDR3 length is 15 residues. Unmatched junction bases numbered 11, after V lost 8 bases and J lost 4 bases. Germline loops: CDR1 LGHNT, CDR2 FRNRAP. The CDR3 sequence: CASSDDLAGLETQYF. In nucleotides, the CDR3 is TGTGCTAGTTCCGATGATCTAGCGGGATTAGAGACCCAGTACTTC.

V usage is TRBV6-5 and J usage is TRBJ1-2, with D possibly being TRBD1 (5 bases). There are 13 residues in the CDR3. CDR1 and CDR2 from the germline V gene are MNHEY and SVGAGI. V was trimmed by 8 bases and J by 4 bases, leaving 14 bases between them. For the CDR3, the DNA is TGTGCCAGCGGGGCTGGAGGGACCTATGGCTACACCTTC. Translating it yields CASGAGGTYGYTF.

The chain joins TRBV2 to TRBJ1-5; D is perhaps TRBD1 (5 bases). Germline V CDR1 and CDR2: SNHLY, FYNNEI. Trimming removed 4 bases at V and 5 bases at J, with 9 bases between. The CDR3 spans 13 residues. The CDR3 sequence: CASSVGGYQPQHF. The CDR3 DNA sequence: TGTGCCAGCAGTGTCGGGGGGTATCAGCCCCAGCATTTT.

The DNA of the CDR3 is TGTGCCAGCAGCCCCGAGGGACACTTCACCGGGGAGCTGTTTTTT. Its protein is CASSPEGHFTGELFF. V gene TRBV3-1 (or the pseudogene TRBV3-2) combines with J gene TRBJ2-2, with D perhaps matching TRBD1 (6 bases). The CDR3 is 15 amino acids. Looked up from germline, CDR1 is LGHDT and CDR2 is YNNKEL (reference sequence). The V gene lost 4 bases and the J gene lost 4 bases, with 13 bases spanning the gap.

DNA for the CDR3: TGCGCCAGCAGCCAAAACCTTCCTACTAGCGGGAGCACAGATACGCAGTATTTT. Translated, it gives CASSQNLPTSGSTDTQYF. The V gene is TRBV4-1, the J gene TRBJ2-3, with 9 bases aligning to TRBD2. Looked up from germline, CDR1 is MGHRA and CDR2 is YSYEKL. V lost 2 bases and J lost 0; bases outside the gene matches: 9. This CDR3 has 18 amino acids.